This T cell receptor (beta chain) was recovered during a study of blood T cells in healthy people across ages. Whole-study results and caveats: Significant beta diversity loss was already apparent by age roughly 44, declining roughly linearly.

On this clonotype: Its antigen is undetermined.

Using a J-beta primer mix together with a sample-barcoded 5' primer, a second PCR was run for about 7 to 12 cycles. MiXCR was run by TCRdb on the 5' RACE reads, yielding one entry per CDR3 protein. The sample lists roughly 1.4 million distinct CDR3 sequences; around 59% were seen once. CDR1 and CDR2 from the germline V gene are MNHGY and SAAAGT. Trimming removed 5 bases from V and 4 bases from J; junction bases left unmatched: 12. The CDR3 consists of 17 residues. Ranging in age from about 6 to 95, the donors were healthy Caucasian individuals from Russia. Isolation recovered at least 6.5 million PBMCs from every sample.

The rearrangement links TRBV6-8 to TRBJ1-5, with TRBD1 matching over 9 bases. Sequenced material: blood. The clonotype was recovered from a young man in good health. The CDR3 DNA follows: TGTGCCAGCAGTAGGGCGGGACAGGGAGTTAGGAATCAGCCCCAGCATTTT. This sequence encodes CASSRAGQGVRNQPQHF.